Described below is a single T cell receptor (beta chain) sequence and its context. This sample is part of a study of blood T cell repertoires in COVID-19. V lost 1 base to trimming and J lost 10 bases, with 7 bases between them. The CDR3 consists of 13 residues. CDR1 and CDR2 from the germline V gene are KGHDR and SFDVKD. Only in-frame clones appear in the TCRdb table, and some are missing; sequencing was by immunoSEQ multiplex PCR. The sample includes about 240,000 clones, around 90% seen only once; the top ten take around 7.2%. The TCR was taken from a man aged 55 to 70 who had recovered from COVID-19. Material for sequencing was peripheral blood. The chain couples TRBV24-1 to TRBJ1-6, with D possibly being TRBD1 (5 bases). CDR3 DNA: TGTGCCACCAGTGATTTCACAGGATCACCCCTCCACTTT. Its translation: CATSDFTGSPLHF.